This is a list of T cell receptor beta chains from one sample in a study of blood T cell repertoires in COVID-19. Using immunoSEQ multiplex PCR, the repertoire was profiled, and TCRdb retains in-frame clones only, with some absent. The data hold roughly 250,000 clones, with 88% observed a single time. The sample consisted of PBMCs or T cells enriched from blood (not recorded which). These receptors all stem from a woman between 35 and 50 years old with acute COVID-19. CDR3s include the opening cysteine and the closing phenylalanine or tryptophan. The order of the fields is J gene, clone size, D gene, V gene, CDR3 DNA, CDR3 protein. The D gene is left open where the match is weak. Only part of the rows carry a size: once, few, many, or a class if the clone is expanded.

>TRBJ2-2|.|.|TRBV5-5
TGTGCCAGCAGCTTATCTTCCGGGGAGCTGTTTTTT
CASSLSSGELFF
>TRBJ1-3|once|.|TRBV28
TGTGCCAGCAGTTTACAGGGAGGGGGCTCTGGAAACACCATATATTTT
CASSLQGGGSGNTIYF
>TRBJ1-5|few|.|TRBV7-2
TGTGCCAGCAGCTTAGGTCAGGGCCCCAATCAGCCCCAGCATTTT
CASSLGQGPNQPQHF
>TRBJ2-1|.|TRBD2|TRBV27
TGTGCCAGCAGTTTGTCTAGCGGGATAAGCTACAATGAGCAGTTCTTC
CASSLSSGISYNEQFF
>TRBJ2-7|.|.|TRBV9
TGTGCCAGCAGCCCCCCGGGAGTGCGGTGGGACGAGCAGTACTTC
CASSPPGVRWDEQYF
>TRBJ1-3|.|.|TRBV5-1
TGCGCCAGCAGCTTGGGGGCAGGTTTAGATGGAAACACCATATATTTT
CASSLGAGLDGNTIYF
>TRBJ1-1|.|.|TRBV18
TGTGCCAGCTCAACGACAGTGACGCAAGCTTTCTTT
CASSTTVTQAFF
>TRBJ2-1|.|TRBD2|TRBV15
TGTGCCACCAGTGGACTAGCGGACTACAATGAGCAGTTCTTC
CATSGLADYNEQFF
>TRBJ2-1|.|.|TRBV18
TGTGCCAGCTCACCAATTGGGAGTACTGGGAATGAGCAGTTCTTC
CASSPIGSTGNEQFF
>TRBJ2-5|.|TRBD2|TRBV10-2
TGCGCCACCACAGAAAGCGGGATGGGTGGGGAGACCCAGTACTTC
CATTESGMGGETQYF
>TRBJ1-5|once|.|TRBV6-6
TGTGCCAGCACTAGGACAGAACGGGCTCAGCCCCAGCATTTT
CASTRTERAQPQHF
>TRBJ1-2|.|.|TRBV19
TGTGCCAGTAGTATTATGGGAGGGGAAGGCTATGGCTACACCTTC
CASSIMGGEGYGYTF
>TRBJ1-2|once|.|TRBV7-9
TGTGCCAGCAGCCCGAAGGCAGGGGCTGAGAGCTATGGCTACACCTTC
CASSPKAGAESYGYTF
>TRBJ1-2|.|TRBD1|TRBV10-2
TGCGCCAGCAAGGGGGCATTACCTAACTATGGCTACACCTTC
CASKGALPNYGYTF
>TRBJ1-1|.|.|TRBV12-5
TGTGCTAGTGATCCCGGCGCAGGGGACACTGAAGCTTTCTTT
CASDPGAGDTEAFF
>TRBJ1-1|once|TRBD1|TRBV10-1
TGCGCCAGCAGTGCAGGTTCAGGGGGCCACACTGAAGCTTTCTTT
CASSAGSGGHTEAFF
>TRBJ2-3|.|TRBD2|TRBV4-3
TGCGCCAGCAGCCAAGATCTTTCAATGACTAGCGGAGTTGTTACGCAGTATTTT
CASSQDLSMTSGVVTQYF
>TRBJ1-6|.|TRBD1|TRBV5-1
TGCGCCAGCAGCTTGGGACAGGGGGTAAAATCACCCCTCCACTTT
CASSLGQGVKSPLHF
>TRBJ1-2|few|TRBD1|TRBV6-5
TGTGCCAGCAGTTATGATTGGGACAGAACTAACTATGGCTACACCTTC
CASSYDWDRTNYGYTF
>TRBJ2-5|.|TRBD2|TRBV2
TGTGCCAGCGGGCGACAGCGGGGAGGCAGAGAGACCCAGTACTTC
CASGRQRGGRETQYF
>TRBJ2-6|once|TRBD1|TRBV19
TGTGCCAGTAGTTACAACCGGGACAGGGGTTCTGGGGCCAACGTCCTGACTTTC
CASSYNRDRGSGANVLTF
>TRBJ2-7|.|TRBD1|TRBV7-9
TGTGCCAGCAGCCGCCCGCCGACAGGGGGCTACGAGCAGTACTTC
CASSRPPTGGYEQYF
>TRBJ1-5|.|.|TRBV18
TGTGCCAGCTCACCTGAACAGTCCAATCAGCCCCAGCATTTT
CASSPEQSNQPQHF
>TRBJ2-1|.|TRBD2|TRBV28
TGTGCCAGCAGCTACCGACAGGGGCCTCGAGCGGGAGGGTCCCACAATGAGCAGTTCTTC
CASSYRQGPRAGGSHNEQFF
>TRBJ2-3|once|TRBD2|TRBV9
TGTGCCAGCAGCGAAGGGGCCCTGACTAGCTTCACGCAGTATTTT
CASSEGALTSFTQYF
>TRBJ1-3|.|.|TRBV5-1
TGCGCCAGCAGCTTGGGTTCGGTGATCGCTGGAAACACCATATATTTT
CASSLGSVIAGNTIYF
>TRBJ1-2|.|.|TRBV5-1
TGCGCCAGCAGCTTGGTCAGGCAGAATGGGTTGGGCACCTTC
CASSLVRQNGLGTF
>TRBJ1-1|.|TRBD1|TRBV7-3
TGTGCCAGCAGCATTCAGGGGGCAACTGAAGCTTTCTTT
CASSIQGATEAFF
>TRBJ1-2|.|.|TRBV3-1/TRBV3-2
TGTGCCAGCAGCCAAGCAGGAATCGTCTATGGCTACACCTTC
CASSQAGIVYGYTF
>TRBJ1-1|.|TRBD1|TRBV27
TGTGCCAGCAGTCGCCGACAGGGGAACACTGAAGCTTTCTTT
CASSRRQGNTEAFF